A selection of T cell receptor beta chains follows, all from one sample in a study of OX40 agonist ivuxolimab in advanced cancers. Generated by immunoSEQ multiplex PCR, the TCRdb table keeps only in-frame clones and is missing some. The sample shows more than 70,000 clones, around 89% of them seen only once. The input for sequencing was CD4+ or CD8+ T cells sorted from blood, taken in a trial of the OX40 agonist ivuxolimab. Receptors were obtained from an adult with an advanced solid tumor such as melanoma, head and neck, liver or kidney cancer. Each CDR3 is given with its conserved first and last residue. The D gene is left open where the match is weak. The size entry is marked missing in some rows and otherwise reads once, few, many or a size class.

DNA: TGCGCCAGCAGCCAAGGCCGGGGGGCTACGCAGTATTTT; CDR3: CASSQGRGATQYF; size: .; J: TRBJ2-3; V: TRBV4-1; D: .
DNA: TGTGCCAGCAGCCCCCGTCGGCAGGCTAACTATGGCTACACCTTC; CDR3: CASSPRRQANYGYTF; size: .; J: TRBJ1-2; V: TRBV9; D: .
DNA: TGTGCCAGCGGGGATAGCACAGATACGCAGTATTTT; CDR3: CASGDSTDTQYF; size: .; J: TRBJ2-3; V: TRBV7-3; D: .
DNA: TGTGCCAGCAGCAAACCAGGGGGTGGAATTACGCAGTATTTT; CDR3: CASSKPGGGITQYF; size: .; J: TRBJ2-3; V: TRBV9; D: TRBD1
DNA: TGTGCCAGCAGCCTGACGACAGCAGCCAAAAACATTCAGTACTTC; CDR3: CASSLTTAAKNIQYF; size: .; J: TRBJ2-4; V: TRBV28; D: .
DNA: TGTGCCAGTAGTATAAGGACAGGGGGGAATTCACCCCTCCACTTT; CDR3: CASSIRTGGNSPLHF; size: .; J: TRBJ1-6; V: TRBV19; D: TRBD1
DNA: TGTGCCAGCAGCGTAGGACACACAGATACGCAGTATTTT; CDR3: CASSVGHTDTQYF; size: .; J: TRBJ2-3; V: TRBV9; D: .
DNA: TGTGCCAGCAGCGACGGGGGGGCCTTTCCCTACGAGCAGTACTTC; CDR3: CASSDGGAFPYEQYF; size: .; J: TRBJ2-7; V: TRBV5-4; D: TRBD2
DNA: TGTGCCAGTAGTCTATTACCCTATCCGGGACAGGGCAACGAGCAGTACTTC; CDR3: CASSLLPYPGQGNEQYF; size: .; J: TRBJ2-7; V: TRBV19; D: TRBD1
DNA: TGTGCCAGCAGTTCCATACCGTATGAAGCTTTCTTT; CDR3: CASSSIPYEAFF; size: .; J: TRBJ1-1; V: TRBV28; D: .
DNA: TGTGCCAGCAGTTTCCCTCCGCTCGAATACGAGCAGTACTTC; CDR3: CASSFPPLEYEQYF; size: .; J: TRBJ2-7; V: TRBV28; D: .
DNA: TGTGCAAGTCGCAAACCCGGGACAGGGGGCACTGAAGCTTTCTTT; CDR3: CASRKPGTGGTEAFF; size: .; J: TRBJ1-1; V: TRBV12-2; D: .
DNA: TGTGCCAGCAGCTCCCCGGGACAGGGAAGGTCACCCCTCCACTTT; CDR3: CASSSPGQGRSPLHF; size: .; J: TRBJ1-6; V: TRBV28; D: TRBD1
DNA: TGCAGTGCCCCCGGGGATGAGCAGTTCTTC; CDR3: CSAPGDEQFF; size: few; J: TRBJ2-1; V: TRBV20-1; D: .
DNA: TGTGCCACTGGAGGCGGCGGCCTGGGGTACGAGCAGTACTTC; CDR3: CATGGGGLGYEQYF; size: .; J: TRBJ2-7; V: TRBV10-3; D: .
DNA: TGTGCCACTAGGGGGCTAGAAGCCGGGGAGCTGTTTTTT; CDR3: CATRGLEAGELFF; size: .; J: TRBJ2-2; V: TRBV10-3; D: TRBD1
DNA: TGCGCCAGCAGCGGGTCGACAGGGGAGAACACCATATATTTT; CDR3: CASSGSTGENTIYF; size: .; J: TRBJ1-3; V: TRBV5-1; D: TRBD1
DNA: TGTGCCAGAAGCCCTAAGGACAGGGGGGAATATGGCTACACCTTC; CDR3: CARSPKDRGEYGYTF; size: .; J: TRBJ1-2; V: TRBV5-3; D: TRBD1
DNA: TGTGCCAGCAGCTCTCCCGGGACTAGCAATGAGCAGTTCTTC; CDR3: CASSSPGTSNEQFF; size: .; J: TRBJ2-1; V: TRBV7-3; D: TRBD2
DNA: TGTGCCAGCAGTCAAGGACCGAACACTGAAGCTTTCTTT; CDR3: CASSQGPNTEAFF; size: .; J: TRBJ1-1; V: TRBV5-4; D: .
DNA: TGTGCCAGCAGTTTAAGAGGTTTTTCCTACGAGCAGTACTTC; CDR3: CASSLRGFSYEQYF; size: .; J: TRBJ2-7; V: TRBV28; D: .
DNA: TGTGCCAGCAGTTTTGGGTTTGGTACCGGGGAGCTGTTTTTT; CDR3: CASSFGFGTGELFF; size: once; J: TRBJ2-2; V: TRBV27; D: .
DNA: TGTGCCAGCTCACCCCAAACTGACAAGGGGGGGTGGGAGCAGTACTTC; CDR3: CASSPQTDKGGWEQYF; size: .; J: TRBJ2-7; V: TRBV18; D: .
DNA: TGTGCCAGCAGCTTAGTTTCTAGCGGGACAGATACGCAGTATTTT; CDR3: CASSLVSSGTDTQYF; size: .; J: TRBJ2-3; V: TRBV7-2; D: TRBD2
DNA: TGTGCCAGCAGTCTAGCGGGGGGACAAGAGACCCAGTACTTC; CDR3: CASSLAGGQETQYF; size: .; J: TRBJ2-5; V: TRBV25-1; D: TRBD2
DNA: TGTGCCATCAGTGAGTCGAGCCCCCGGACAGGAACCTATGGCTACACCTTC; CDR3: CAISESSPRTGTYGYTF; size: .; J: TRBJ1-2; V: TRBV10-3; D: TRBD1
DNA: TGTGCCAGCAGTTTAATTTTTGCGGGACAGGCAGTCTACGAGCAGTACTTC; CDR3: CASSLIFAGQAVYEQYF; size: .; J: TRBJ2-7; V: TRBV27; D: TRBD1
DNA: TGCGCCAGCAGCTTGGGCTGGGACAGGGTGCAAGAGACCCAGTACTTC; CDR3: CASSLGWDRVQETQYF; size: .; J: TRBJ2-5; V: TRBV5-1; D: TRBD1
DNA: TGCGCCAGCTCCCTGGGGGGGTTCGACAGAGATACGCAGTATTTT; CDR3: CASSLGGFDRDTQYF; size: .; J: TRBJ2-3; V: TRBV5-1; D: TRBD2
DNA: TGTGCCAGCAGCGTAGCCGGCAGGGGAGTTGGCTACACCTTC; CDR3: CASSVAGRGVGYTF; size: .; J: TRBJ1-2; V: TRBV9; D: .
DNA: TGTGCCAGCAGTCCCTCCCAGGTCCGGGTATGGGAGACCCAGTACTTC; CDR3: CASSPSQVRVWETQYF; size: .; J: TRBJ2-5; V: TRBV27; D: .
DNA: TGTGCCAGCAGCTTAATGAAGGGTGAGCAGTTCTTC; CDR3: CASSLMKGEQFF; size: .; J: TRBJ2-1; V: TRBV7-3; D: .
DNA: TGTGCCAGCAGTTTGGACAGGGGCTCTGGAAACACCATATATTTT; CDR3: CASSLDRGSGNTIYF; size: .; J: TRBJ1-3; V: TRBV28; D: TRBD1
DNA: TGCGCCAGCAGCTTGGCTGTAGACACCGGGGAGCTGTTTTTT; CDR3: CASSLAVDTGELFF; size: .; J: TRBJ2-2; V: TRBV5-1; D: .
DNA: TGTGCCAGTAGTTTCGATACTGGGGCCAACGTCCTGACTTTC; CDR3: CASSFDTGANVLTF; size: few; J: TRBJ2-6; V: TRBV19; D: .
DNA: TGTGCCAGCAGCTTAGACGGTAATGAGCAGTTCTTC; CDR3: CASSLDGNEQFF; size: .; J: TRBJ2-1; V: TRBV11-3; D: .
DNA: TGTGCCAGCAGCGTATCCGACAGGTCCTCTGGAAACACCATATATTTT; CDR3: CASSVSDRSSGNTIYF; size: once; J: TRBJ1-3; V: TRBV9; D: .
DNA: TGCGCCAGCAGCCAACCGTACAGGGGAACTAATGAAAAACTGTTTTTT; CDR3: CASSQPYRGTNEKLFF; size: .; J: TRBJ1-4; V: TRBV4-1; D: TRBD1
DNA: TGTGCCAGCAGGCGGACTAGCGGGGGTACAGATACGCAGTATTTT; CDR3: CASRRTSGGTDTQYF; size: .; J: TRBJ2-3; V: TRBV5-4; D: TRBD2
DNA: TGCGCCAGCAGTGAGGACAGCTTGAACACTGAAGCTTTCTTT; CDR3: CASSEDSLNTEAFF; size: .; J: TRBJ1-1; V: TRBV10-1; D: .
DNA: TGTGCCAGCTCACCAAATAGTGCGGATGGCTACACCTTC; CDR3: CASSPNSADGYTF; size: .; J: TRBJ1-2; V: TRBV18; D: .
DNA: TGTGCCAGTAGTATCCGAGATAATCAGCCCCAGCATTTT; CDR3: CASSIRDNQPQHF; size: .; J: TRBJ1-5; V: TRBV19; D: .
DNA: TGTGCCAGCAGCATAGCCGGGACAGGGTCTAACTATGGCTACACCTTC; CDR3: CASSIAGTGSNYGYTF; size: .; J: TRBJ1-2; V: TRBV28; D: TRBD1
DNA: TGTGCCAGCAGCCCCGACAGGAATCCCCGGCAGTACTTC; CDR3: CASSPDRNPRQYF; size: .; J: TRBJ2-7; V: TRBV5-4; D: .
DNA: TGTGCCAGCGTACCGGGTAGCTCCTATAATTCACCCCTCCACTTT; CDR3: CASVPGSSYNSPLHF; size: .; J: TRBJ1-6; V: TRBV25-1; D: .
DNA: TGTGCCAGCAGCACTAGCGGTGGGTATAGCAATCAGCCCCAGCATTTT; CDR3: CASSTSGGYSNQPQHF; size: .; J: TRBJ1-5; V: TRBV28; D: .
DNA: TGTGCCAGCTCCGCGGGGGGGGGAGCTAACTATGGCTACACCTTC; CDR3: CASSAGGGANYGYTF; size: .; J: TRBJ1-2; V: TRBV28; D: .
DNA: TGTGCCCTAGGGAAGCGGGAGGGCCCCGTGCAGTACTTC; CDR3: CALGKREGPVQYF; size: .; J: TRBJ2-7; V: TRBV19; D: TRBD2
DNA: TGTGCCAGCAGTCTCACGGGTTTCCCCTACGAGCAGTACTTC; CDR3: CASSLTGFPYEQYF; size: .; J: TRBJ2-7; V: TRBV28; D: .
DNA: TGTGCCAGCAGCCTCGGGGGTCTCCAAGCTTTCTTT; CDR3: CASSLGGLQAFF; size: .; J: TRBJ1-1; V: TRBV7-9; D: .
DNA: TGTGCCAGCAGCCTACAGGGAACAGATACGCAGTATTTT; CDR3: CASSLQGTDTQYF; size: .; J: TRBJ2-3; V: TRBV7-9; D: .
DNA: TGTGCCAGCTCCGGCGGGTTGAGGGAGACCCAGTACTTC; CDR3: CASSGGLRETQYF; size: .; J: TRBJ2-5; V: TRBV7-2; D: .
DNA: TGTGCCATCAGTACATGGGACCGGCTAAACGAGCAGTACTTC; CDR3: CAISTWDRLNEQYF; size: .; J: TRBJ2-7; V: TRBV10-3; D: .
DNA: TGTGCCAGCAGCCTACAGGGAGCGGCGGCATCCTACGAGCAGTACTTC; CDR3: CASSLQGAAASYEQYF; size: .; J: TRBJ2-7; V: TRBV7-2; D: .
DNA: TGTGCCAGCAGACTAGGACAGGGAAATTCACCCCTCCACTTT; CDR3: CASRLGQGNSPLHF; size: .; J: TRBJ1-6; V: TRBV28; D: TRBD1